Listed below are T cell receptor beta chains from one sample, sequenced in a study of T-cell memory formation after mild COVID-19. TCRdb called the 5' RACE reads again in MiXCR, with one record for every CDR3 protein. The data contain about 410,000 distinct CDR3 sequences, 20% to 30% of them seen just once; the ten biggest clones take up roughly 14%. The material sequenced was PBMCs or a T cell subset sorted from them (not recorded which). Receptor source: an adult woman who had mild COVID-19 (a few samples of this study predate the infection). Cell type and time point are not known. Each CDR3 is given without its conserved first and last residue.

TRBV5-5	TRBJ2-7	ASSLVGRGDYEQY
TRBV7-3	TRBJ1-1	ASSPGTGVTEAF
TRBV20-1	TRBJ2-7	SASLGYEQY
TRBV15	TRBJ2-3	ATSRDTAGGSYTQY
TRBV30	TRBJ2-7	AWSGGASYEQY
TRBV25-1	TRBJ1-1	ASMKGDSHPEAF
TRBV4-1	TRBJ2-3	ASSLGRGGGADTQY
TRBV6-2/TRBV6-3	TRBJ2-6	ASSTTTGTPGANVLT
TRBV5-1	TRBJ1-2	ASSWEQGQRGYGYT
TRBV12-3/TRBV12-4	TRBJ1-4	ASSVKVDNEKLF
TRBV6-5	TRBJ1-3	ASSEPWENTIY
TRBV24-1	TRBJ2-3	ATTPSRGRTDTQY
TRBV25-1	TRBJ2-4	ASSESLQNIQY
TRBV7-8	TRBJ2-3	ASSLVFDSSTSTDTQY
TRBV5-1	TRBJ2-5	ASRKGAWLFAAGEQETQY
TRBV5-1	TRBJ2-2	ASSEGRGELF
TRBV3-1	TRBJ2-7	ASTYGSSYEQY
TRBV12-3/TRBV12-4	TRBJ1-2	ATLKEGQTLNGYT
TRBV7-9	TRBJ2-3	ASGPGQGTDTQY
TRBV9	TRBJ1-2	ASSVVDAGEGYT
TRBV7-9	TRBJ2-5	ASSSRSFETQY
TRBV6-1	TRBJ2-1	ASSVRDSNEQF
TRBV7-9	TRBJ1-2	ASSGPFVGHGYT
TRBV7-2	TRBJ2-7	ASSFPTSGYEQY
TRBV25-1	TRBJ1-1	ASSEYRLTGFPEAF
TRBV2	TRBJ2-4	ASIGMSKNIQY
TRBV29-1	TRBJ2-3	SLRAGGSDTQY
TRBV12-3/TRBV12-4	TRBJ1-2	ASRQSGQGRGYT
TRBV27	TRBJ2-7	ASSAAGGTYEQY
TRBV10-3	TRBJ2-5	AISGGVEHQETQY
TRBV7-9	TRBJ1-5	ASSLISGPQH
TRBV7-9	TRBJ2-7	ASSLLVRTYEQY
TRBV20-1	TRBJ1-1	SARYRGRVMNTEAF
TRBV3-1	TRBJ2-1	ASSAGLGGNEQF
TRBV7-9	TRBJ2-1	ASSSGGAGASYNEQF
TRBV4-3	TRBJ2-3	ASSQEGDFGRTDTQY
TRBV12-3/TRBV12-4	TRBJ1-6	ASSLVGGWAPLH
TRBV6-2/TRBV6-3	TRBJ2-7	ASRTDSNYEQY
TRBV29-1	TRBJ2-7	SVSPDSSYEQY
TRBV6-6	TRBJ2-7	ASSGGNYEQY